This T cell receptor beta chain was captured in a study of blood T cell repertoires in COVID-19. Study-wide context: The analysed material was cDNA or gDNA that came from T cells, B-cell-depleted T cells, or PBMCs.

The germline CDR1 and CDR2 sequences are SNHLY and FYNNEI. J lost 7 bases, V lost 6 bases, and 8 bases had no gene match. The CDR3 totals 16 residues. Source study methods: It was from reference gene primer amplification that nucleated cell counts were estimated. The table came from immunoSEQ multiplex PCR; TCRdb's copy has only in-frame clones and leaves some out. V, J and clone size are those of that table, while D and trimming were read from the DNA. Of a few hundred thousand clones listed, 82% are singletons. This sequence originates from a woman of 80 years or more with acute or convalescent COVID-19. This chain links TRBV2 with TRBJ2-1; 14 bases align to TRBD2. The sample taken for sequencing was peripheral blood. CDR3 region: CASSLLTSGGANEQFF. The CDR3 coding sequence is TGTGCCAGCAGCCTACTGACTAGCGGGGGGGCAAATGAGCAGTTCTTC.